These T cell receptor beta chains were read from a single sample in a study of blood T cells in healthy people across ages. TCRdb itself ran the 5' RACE reads through MiXCR, one entry per CDR3 protein. The sample has 850,000 to 1,000,000 distinct CDR3 sequences, roughly 48% seen once. Material for sequencing was blood. The source is a young man in good health. The CDR3 runs from the conserved cysteine through the conserved F or W. Fields, in order: D gene, J gene, clone size, V gene, CDR3 DNA, CDR3 protein. A D gene is named only where the DNA matches it firmly. Part of the rows lack a size; the others show once, few, many or a class for expanded clones.

>-|TRBJ2-1|-|TRBV25-1
TGTGCCAGCAGTGACTCGGGGCGGAGCTCCTACAATGAGCAGTTCTTC
CASSDSGRSSYNEQFF
>TRBD2|TRBJ2-3|few|TRBV7-9
TGTGCCAGCAGCTCGACTAGCGTGGGAGATACGCAGTATTTT
CASSSTSVGDTQYF
>-|TRBJ1-4|once|TRBV7-2
TGTGCCAGCAGCGTAAGTAGGGGGGGTGAAAAACTGTTTTTT
CASSVSRGGEKLFF
>-|TRBJ2-1|few|TRBV10-3
TGTGCCACCGGGGGTTCCTACAATGAGCAGTTCTTC
CATGGSYNEQFF
>-|TRBJ2-2|-|TRBV7-9
TGTGCCAGCAGCTTAGGGGAACCCGGGGAGCTGTTTTTT
CASSLGEPGELFF
>-|TRBJ2-3|-|TRBV5-1
TGCGCCGGCTCAAGAACGGGGTTGTTAGATACGCAGTATTTT
CAGSRTGLLDTQYF
>TRBD2|TRBJ2-1|few|TRBV5-1
TGCGCCAGCAGCTTGGACGGGGGGACGGGCTACAATGAGCAGTTCTTC
CASSLDGGTGYNEQFF
>-|TRBJ1-6|-|TRBV14
TGTGCCAGCAGCCAAGACCGGAATTCACCCCTCCACTTT
CASSQDRNSPLHF
>-|TRBJ2-1|-|TRBV12-3/TRBV12-4
TGTGCCGGTAGCGTGAACTCCTACAATGAGCAGTTCTTC
CAGSVNSYNEQFF
>-|TRBJ2-3|-|TRBV6-5
TGTGCCAGCAGTTACGTCGACAGCGCAGATACGCAGTATTTT
CASSYVDSADTQYF
>-|TRBJ2-2|-|TRBV27
TGTGCCAGCGCTAGCCCCCCCGTGGACACCGGGGAGCTGTTTTTT
CASASPPVDTGELFF
>TRBD1|TRBJ2-3|many|TRBV4-2
TGTGCCAGCAGCCAGTTATCCGGGACAGGGGCGTCAGATACGCAGTATTTT
CASSQLSGTGASDTQYF
>-|TRBJ2-1|-|TRBV7-2
TGTGCCAGCAGCTCCTATGGTACAGGGTACTACAATGAGCGGTTCTTC
CASSSYGTGYYNERFF
>-|TRBJ2-1|-|TRBV30
TGTGCCTGGAGTGCGACTCGACACGAACCGTTCTTC
CAWSATRHEPFF
>-|TRBJ2-7|once|TRBV2
TGTGCCAGCAGTGAAGAAGGAGGTAGGTACTTC
CASSEEGGRYF
>-|TRBJ2-5|-|TRBV4-1
TGCGCCAGCAGCCCGGGTGATGCAGAAGAGACCCAGTACTTC
CASSPGDAEETQYF
>TRBD2|TRBJ2-5|-|TRBV25-1
TGTGCCAGCTGTCCAAGCCGGGGAGGGTCGGAGACCCAGTACTTC
CASCPSRGGSETQYF
>TRBD2|TRBJ2-1|few|TRBV11-2
TGTGCCAGCAGCTTTTCTGTAGCGGGGGGGTACAATGAGCAGTTCTTC
CASSFSVAGGYNEQFF
>-|TRBJ2-7|-|TRBV20-1
TGCAGTGCTAGAGATCCCGCAGCTTACGAGCAGTACTTC
CSARDPAAYEQYF
>TRBD2|TRBJ2-7|-|TRBV12-3/TRBV12-4
TGTGCCAGCAGTTTACCCCTAGCGGGAGATTCCTACGAGCAGTACTTC
CASSLPLAGDSYEQYF
>TRBD2|TRBJ2-7|-|TRBV6-5
TGTGCCAGCATCAAAAAGGGCGGGAGGGCCCTCTACGAGCAGTACTTC
CASIKKGGRALYEQYF
>-|TRBJ2-6|few|TRBV4-2
TGTGCCAGCAGCCAAGAACAGCGCTCTGGGGCCAACGTCCTGACTTTC
CASSQEQRSGANVLTF
>TRBD2|TRBJ2-3|-|TRBV20-1
TGTAGTGCAGGGAGCGGGGGCACAGATACGCAGTATTTT
CSAGSGGTDTQYF
>-|TRBJ1-2|-|TRBV13
TGTGCCAGCAGCCCCCTCGTCCAGGGAGGCTATGGCTACACCTTC
CASSPLVQGGYGYTF
>-|TRBJ2-1|few|TRBV5-1
TGCGCCAGCAGCTTGGGGGCAGGGAACAATGAGCAGTTCTTC
CASSLGAGNNEQFF
>TRBD1|TRBJ2-7|-|TRBV5-6
TGTGTCAGCAGCCTGCCGGGACAGGAATACGAGCAGTACTTC
CVSSLPGQEYEQYF
>TRBD2|TRBJ2-4|-|TRBV7-2
TGTGCCAGCGGCCCCAGCGGGGTGGGAAACATTCAGTACTTC
CASGPSGVGNIQYF
>-|TRBJ2-1|once|TRBV4-1
TGCGCCAGCGCCGGGCAGGATCGTTCTGACGAGCAGTTCTTC
CASAGQDRSDEQFF
>-|TRBJ1-4|-|TRBV6-5
TGTGCCAGCAGTTACTCGGGGGCCCGGAATGAAAAACTGTTTTTT
CASSYSGARNEKLFF
>TRBD1|TRBJ2-7|-|TRBV27
TGTGCCGGCAGTACTGGGACAGGGGGGTACGAGCAGTACTTC
CAGSTGTGGYEQYF
>-|TRBJ2-3|-|TRBV10-2
TGCGCCAGCAGTGAACAGCGGATGGATACGCAGTATTTT
CASSEQRMDTQYF
>TRBD1|TRBJ2-4|-|TRBV18
TGTGCCAGTTCACCCGGGACAGGGGCCTACGGGCAATACTTC
CASSPGTGAYGQYF
>-|TRBJ2-7|-|TRBV6-5
TGTGCCAGCAGTGACAAGGGACCCATCGGGCAGTACTTC
CASSDKGPIGQYF
>-|TRBJ2-1|few|TRBV7-2
TGTGCCAGCAGCTTCTCAGTAGGTGAGCAGTTCTTC
CASSFSVGEQFF
>-|TRBJ2-1|-|TRBV29-1
TGCAGCGTACTGGACAGTAGTTCCTATGAGCAGTTCTTC
CSVLDSSSYEQFF
>-|TRBJ1-1|few|TRBV4-3
TGCGCCAGCAGCCAAGAATTAACAGGGACAAACACTGAAGCTTTCTTT
CASSQELTGTNTEAFF
>-|TRBJ2-3|-|TRBV24-1
TGTGCCACCAGTGTCCAACAGGGAAACACAGATACGCAGTATTTT
CATSVQQGNTDTQYF
>TRBD1|TRBJ1-2|few|TRBV6-2/TRBV6-3
TGTGCCAGCAGCTCGATAGGACAGGATGAAGAGGGAACCTATGGCTACACCTTC
CASSSIGQDEEGTYGYTF
>-|TRBJ1-4|-|TRBV18
TGTGCCAGCTCGGGAAGAACTAATGAAAAACTGTTTTTT
CASSGRTNEKLFF
>-|TRBJ2-1|-|TRBV27
TGTGCCAGCAGAGAGATCCTCCACAACGAGCAGTTCTTC
CASREILHNEQFF
>-|TRBJ2-1|few|TRBV7-9
TGTGCCAGCACTCAAGGGGGAAGCTACAATGAGCAGTTCTTC
CASTQGGSYNEQFF
>-|TRBJ1-2|few|TRBV6-2/TRBV6-3
TGTGCCAGCAGTTACTCGTGGCAGGGCGGTGGCTACACCTTC
CASSYSWQGGGYTF
>-|TRBJ2-1|-|TRBV4-2
TGTGCCAGCAGCCAAGATCGCCAGGGCTACAATGAGCAGTTCTTC
CASSQDRQGYNEQFF
>TRBD1|TRBJ2-5|-|TRBV27
TGTGCCAGCAGCCCCACAGGGGGCGCCTACAATGGGCAGTACTTC
CASSPTGGAYNGQYF
>-|TRBJ2-1|few|TRBV20-1
TGCAGTGCTAGAGATCCGGCAGGGCTATACAATGAGCAGTTCTTC
CSARDPAGLYNEQFF
>-|TRBJ1-1|-|TRBV6-8
TGTGCCAGCAGTTATCACCTTCCCGAAGCTTTCTTT
CASSYHLPEAFF
>-|TRBJ2-7|-|TRBV4-3
TGCGCCAGCAGCCAAGATCGGACACGATCCTACGAGCAGTACTTC
CASSQDRTRSYEQYF
>-|TRBJ1-4|-|TRBV18
TGTGCCAGCTCACCGGCCAGTAATGAAAAACTGTTTTTT
CASSPASNEKLFF
>-|TRBJ1-2|few|TRBV20-1
TGCAGTGCTAGAGATATGGCAGCCTATGGCTACACCTTC
CSARDMAAYGYTF
>TRBD1|TRBJ2-2|-|TRBV20-1
TGCAGTGCTAGAGTTGGGACAGCGAACACCGGGGAGCTGTTTTTT
CSARVGTANTGELFF
>-|TRBJ2-7|-|TRBV6-2/TRBV6-3
TGTACCAGCACCCCACTTAGCTCCTACGAGCAGTACTTC
CTSTPLSSYEQYF
>TRBD1|TRBJ2-1|-|TRBV20-1
TGCAGTACGACTACGGACAGGGTCTCCTCCTACAATGAGCAGTTCTTC
CSTTTDRVSSYNEQFF
>-|TRBJ2-3|few|TRBV5-1
TGCGCCAGCAGCTTGAGACGCTGGGTACAGGCGAAAGGTAGCACAGATACGCAGTATTTT
CASSLRRWVQAKGSTDTQYF
>-|TRBJ2-3|-|TRBV11-2
TGTGCCAGCAGCATTAGGAGCAGAAGCACAGATACGCAGTATTTT
CASSIRSRSTDTQYF